The rows below give T cell receptor beta chains drawn from one sample of a study of blood T cell repertoires in COVID-19. The assay was immunoSEQ multiplex PCR, and TCRdb's table has in-frame clones only and misses some. Of 200,000 to 250,000 clones in the sample, roughly 85% are singletons; the top ten hold around 2.6%. Specimen: peripheral blood. All receptors derive from a woman in her 70s with active or convalescent COVID-19. CDR3s include the opening cysteine and the closing phenylalanine or tryptophan. A D gene is named only where the DNA matches it firmly. Expanded clones get a size class; other rows say once, few or many, or leave the size out.

.	TRBV3-1/TRBV3-2	.	TRBJ2-3	TGTGCCAGCAGCCCTAGCGTAGACCGCACAGCTACGCAGTATTTT	CASSPSVDRTATQYF
.	TRBV6-6	.	TRBJ1-6	TGTGCCAGCAGTTACCCGGACACTGGGAATTCACCCCTCCACTTT	CASSYPDTGNSPLHF
.	TRBV4-3	TRBD1	TRBJ2-7	TGCGCCAGCAGCCAGGGACAGGGGGCCTACGAGCAGTACTTC	CASSQGQGAYEQYF
.	TRBV6-2/TRBV6-3	TRBD1	TRBJ1-1	TGTGCCAGCAGACCTACAGGGGGCACTGAAGCTTTCTTT	CASRPTGGTEAFF
.	TRBV2	.	TRBJ1-1	TGTGCCAGCAGCATACAGGGATATACTGAAGCTTTCTTT	CASSIQGYTEAFF
.	TRBV7-9	TRBD1	TRBJ2-3	TGTGCCAGCAGCCCCCGGACAGGGATCACAGATACGCAGTATTTT	CASSPRTGITDTQYF
.	TRBV7-3	.	TRBJ2-7	TGTGCCAGCAGCCCCAGCGGCCCTGGGGAGCAGTACTTC	CASSPSGPGEQYF
.	TRBV3-1/TRBV3-2	.	TRBJ2-1	TGTGCCAGCAGCCAAGATGTGGGAGTCTACAATGAGCAGTTCTTC	CASSQDVGVYNEQFF
few	TRBV18	.	TRBJ1-1	TGTGCCAGCTCACCACCTTCGGCTGAAGCTTTCTTT	CASSPPSAEAFF
once	TRBV16	.	TRBJ1-5	TGTGCCAGCAGCCAATCCTATCCTGGCAATCAGCCCCAGCATTTT	CASSQSYPGNQPQHF
.	TRBV6-5	.	TRBJ2-1	TGTGCCAGCAGTTACTCGATCAAGGGGGACAATGAGCAGTTCTTC	CASSYSIKGDNEQFF
.	TRBV19	TRBD2	TRBJ2-7	TGTGCCAGTTCCCTAGCGGGGGGATTCTACGAGCAGTACTTC	CASSLAGGFYEQYF
.	TRBV20-1	.	TRBJ2-3	TGCAGTGCTAGTTCACGGGTCGATTTCACAGATACGCAGTATTTT	CSASSRVDFTDTQYF
.	TRBV20-1	TRBD1	TRBJ1-2	TGCAGTGCTCAGGGACAGGGGCTCGACACCTTC	CSAQGQGLDTF
.	TRBV9	TRBD1	TRBJ1-1	TGTGCCAGCAGCGCAAGGACAGGGGGTGAGACTGAAGCTTTCTTT	CASSARTGGETEAFF
.	TRBV29-1	.	TRBJ1-1	TGCAGCGTTGACGGGTTCGGGAACACTGAAGCTTTCTTT	CSVDGFGNTEAFF
.	TRBV24-1	.	TRBJ2-6	TGTGCCACCAGTGACCCCAGAGGGGGTGGGGCCAACGTCCTGACTTTC	CATSDPRGGGANVLTF
.	TRBV24-1	.	TRBJ1-2	TGTGCCACCAGTGATCAACGGTACGGCTACACCTTC	CATSDQRYGYTF
.	TRBV7-8	.	TRBJ2-1	TGTGCCTGTACTAGCTACAATGAGCAGTTCTTC	CACTSYNEQFF
once	TRBV5-1	TRBD1	TRBJ2-7	TGCGCCAGCAGCCTCCTACAGGGGGGCTACGAGCAGTACTTC	CASSLLQGGYEQYF
.	TRBV4-1	TRBD2	TRBJ2-1	TGCGCCAGCAGCCAAGGATTAGCGGGAGTCAGCTACAATGAGCAGTTCTTC	CASSQGLAGVSYNEQFF
.	TRBV3-1/TRBV3-2	TRBD2	TRBJ2-5	TGTGCCAGCAGCCTTCTAGCGGGAGGCCCAGAGACCCAGTACTTC	CASSLLAGGPETQYF
.	TRBV18	.	TRBJ2-5	TGTGCCAGCTCACCGGCCGGGGAGACCCAGTACTTC	CASSPAGETQYF
.	TRBV5-6	.	TRBJ2-1	TGTGCCAGCGCAAACGACGGGAGAGATGTTCCGGATGAGCAGTTCTTC	CASANDGRDVPDEQFF
few	TRBV4-1	TRBD1	TRBJ1-2	TGCGCCAGCAGCCAAGATCCAGGGGGCACGCTCTATGGCTACACCTTC	CASSQDPGGTLYGYTF
.	TRBV7-2	TRBD1	TRBJ2-7	TGTGCCAGCAGCTCGAGAGTTCACAGGGGTCTGCCCTACGAGCAGTACTTC	CASSSRVHRGLPYEQYF
.	TRBV4-1	.	TRBJ2-3	TGCGCCAGCAGCCAAAACCTACAGCAGGGGCCGCAGTATTTT	CASSQNLQQGPQYF
.	TRBV28	.	TRBJ1-5	TGTGCCAGCAGTTCTCCATCACAGGGAAACCAGCCCCAGCATTTT	CASSSPSQGNQPQHF
.	TRBV5-1	.	TRBJ1-1	TGCGCCAGCAGCTTGACGGTACAGGCGAACACTGAAGCTTTCTTT	CASSLTVQANTEAFF
.	TRBV18	TRBD1	TRBJ2-7	TGTGCCAGCTCCTCGGGACAGTCCTACGAGCAGTACTTC	CASSSGQSYEQYF
.	TRBV7-2	TRBD1	TRBJ1-2	TGTGCCAGCAGCTTTCGGCGGGACAGGGTACGCTACACCTTC	CASSFRRDRVRYTF
once	TRBV10-1	TRBD1	TRBJ2-7	TGCGCCAGCAGCCGGGACAGCTCCTACGAGCAGTACTTC	CASSRDSSYEQYF
many	TRBV6-6	TRBD2	TRBJ2-1	TGTGCCAGCAGTTCCCTACTAGCGGAGAGCTACAATGAGCAGTTCTTC	CASSSLLAESYNEQFF
.	TRBV28	TRBD2	TRBJ2-7	TGTGCCACCTACAGATGGGGGGCTAGCGGGAGGCACGGGGGACATGCCGAGCAGTACTTC	CATYRWGASGRHGGHAEQYF
.	TRBV2	TRBD2	TRBJ2-3	TGTGCCAGCAGAGGGGCCCCGGGGGGAGATACGCAGTATTTT	CASRGAPGGDTQYF
.	TRBV5-1	TRBD1	TRBJ1-2	TGCGCCAGCAGCTTGACTGCCCAGGGGGAGATTCACTATGGCTACACCTTC	CASSLTAQGEIHYGYTF
.	TRBV11-2	.	TRBJ2-1	TGTGCCAGCAGCTACGGGGGAGGAACCTACAATGAGCAGTTCTTC	CASSYGGGTYNEQFF
.	TRBV9	.	TRBJ1-6	TGTGCCAGCAGCGAACAGGGTTTTCGATCACCCCTCCACTTT	CASSEQGFRSPLHF
.	TRBV3-1/TRBV3-2	TRBD1	TRBJ2-5	TGTGCCAGCAGCCAAAGGGGAAGACAGGGTCCTCGGGAGACCCAGTACTTC	CASSQRGRQGPRETQYF
.	TRBV5-6	.	TRBJ2-5	TGTGCCAGCAGCCGGTACCAAGAGACCCAGTACTTC	CASSRYQETQYF
.	TRBV30	TRBD1	TRBJ1-3	TGTGCCTGGAGTAGAAGACAGGGACACCTCGGGTCTGGAAACACCATATATTTT	CAWSRRQGHLGSGNTIYF
once	TRBV5-1	.	TRBJ1-4	TGCGCCAGCAGCTTACAGGGTATTAATGAAAAACTGTTTTTT	CASSLQGINEKLFF
.	TRBV5-1	.	TRBJ1-6	TGCGCCAGCAGTTCACAGTATGAGTCACCCCTCCACTTT	CASSSQYESPLHF
.	TRBV9	.	TRBJ2-1	TGTGCCAGCAGCGTAGATAGCCGATACTACAATGAGCAGTTCTTC	CASSVDSRYYNEQFF
.	TRBV10-3	.	TRBJ1-2	TGTGCCATCAACAGGTCCGGCTACACCTTC	CAINRSGYTF
.	TRBV3-1/TRBV3-2	.	TRBJ1-1	TGTGCCAGCAGGCGGCCGGAGAGCACTGAAGCTTTCTTT	CASRRPESTEAFF
.	TRBV11-2	TRBD2	TRBJ2-7	TGTGCCAGCAGCCCGGGAGGGTCCCTCTCCTACGAGCAGTACTTC	CASSPGGSLSYEQYF
.	TRBV3-1/TRBV3-2	TRBD1	TRBJ1-5	TGTGCCAGCAGCCAAGATGGGACAGTCAATCAGCCCCAGCATTTT	CASSQDGTVNQPQHF
.	TRBV3-1/TRBV3-2	.	TRBJ1-4	TGTGCCAGCACTTTAAGCCAGGCGACGAGTGAAAAACTGTTTTTT	CASTLSQATSEKLFF
.	TRBV28	.	TRBJ2-7	TGTGCCAGCAGTTTAACTTCGGAGATTGGGCAGTACTTC	CASSLTSEIGQYF
.	TRBV7-9	TRBD1	TRBJ1-6	TGTGCCAGCAGCCCCCGGGACAGGGACCTTAATTCACCCCTCCACTTT	CASSPRDRDLNSPLHF
few	TRBV15	.	TRBJ1-1	TGTGCCACCAGCAGAGATCGGACAGACCTTGAAGCTTTCTTT	CATSRDRTDLEAFF
.	TRBV3-1/TRBV3-2	.	TRBJ1-1	TGTGCCAGCAGCCAAGTCTTGGGGGCGCAAGCTTTCTTT	CASSQVLGAQAFF
.	TRBV14	TRBD1	TRBJ2-3	TGTGCCAGCAGCCCCCTGACAGGGACAGATACGCAGTATTTT	CASSPLTGTDTQYF
.	TRBV10-3	TRBD2	TRBJ2-2	TGTGCCATCAGTGCGGGGACTAGCGGTGGGAGGGAGCTGTTTTTT	CAISAGTSGGRELFF
few	TRBV12-3/TRBV12-4	.	TRBJ1-5	TGTGCCAGCAGTTTAAACGAGGATCAGCCCCAGCATTTT	CASSLNEDQPQHF
few	TRBV3-1/TRBV3-2	TRBD2	TRBJ2-3	TGTGCCAGCAGCCAAGGCCCCGCTAGCGGGTCACAGGATACGCAGTATTTT	CASSQGPASGSQDTQYF
.	TRBV5-6	.	TRBJ2-3	TGTGCCAGCAGGGAACTAATCACAGATACGCAGTATTTT	CASRELITDTQYF
.	TRBV11-2	TRBD2	TRBJ2-3	TGTGCCAGCAGCTTAGGGGGAGGGAGGGGTAATACGCAGTATTTT	CASSLGGGRGNTQYF
.	TRBV6-5	TRBD1	TRBJ1-4	TGTGCCAGCAGTTACTCGAGGGACAGGGGTGAAAAACTGTTTTTT	CASSYSRDRGEKLFF